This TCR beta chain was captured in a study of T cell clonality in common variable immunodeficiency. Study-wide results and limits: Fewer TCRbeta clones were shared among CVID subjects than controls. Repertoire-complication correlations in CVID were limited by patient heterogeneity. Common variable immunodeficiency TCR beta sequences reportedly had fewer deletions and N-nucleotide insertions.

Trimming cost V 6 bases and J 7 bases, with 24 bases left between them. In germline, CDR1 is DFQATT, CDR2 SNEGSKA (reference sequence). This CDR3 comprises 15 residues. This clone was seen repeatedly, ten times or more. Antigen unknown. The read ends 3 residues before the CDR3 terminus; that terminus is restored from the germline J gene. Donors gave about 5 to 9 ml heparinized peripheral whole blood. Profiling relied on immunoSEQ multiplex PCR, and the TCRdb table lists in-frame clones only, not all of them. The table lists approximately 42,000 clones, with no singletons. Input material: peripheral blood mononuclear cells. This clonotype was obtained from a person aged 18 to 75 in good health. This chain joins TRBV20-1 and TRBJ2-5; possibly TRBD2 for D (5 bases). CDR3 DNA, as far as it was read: TGCAGTGCGCCCAATGCAGGACTCGCTTTCGGGACC. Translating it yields CSAPNAGLAFGT. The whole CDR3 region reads CSAPNAGLAFGTQYF.